This TCR beta chain was observed in a study of blood T cells in healthy people across ages. Germline lookup yields CDR1 SGHRS and CDR2 YFSETQ. V lost 6 bases to trimming and J lost 2 bases; unmatched junction nucleotides: 6. The CDR3 has 15 residues. This clonotype has just one count. Its antigen is as yet unknown. Study-wide findings and caveats: There were more naive CD4+ cells and higher diversity in long-lived donors than in aged donors.

Sample-barcoded 5' priming and a J-beta primer mix drove a second PCR of about 6 to 11 cycles. TCRdb recomputed calls from the 5' RACE reads with MiXCR, one row per CDR3 protein. Among fewer than 800,000 distinct CDR3 sequences listed, 32% were seen once. The chain links TRBV5-1 to TRBJ2-3; 10 nucleotides agree with TRBD1. The TCR sequence derives from a woman aged 80 or over in good health. Source material: blood. The CDR3 DNA follows: TGCGCCAGCACTATGACAGGGGGCTACACAGATACGCAGTATTTT. It is translated as CASTMTGGYTDTQYF.